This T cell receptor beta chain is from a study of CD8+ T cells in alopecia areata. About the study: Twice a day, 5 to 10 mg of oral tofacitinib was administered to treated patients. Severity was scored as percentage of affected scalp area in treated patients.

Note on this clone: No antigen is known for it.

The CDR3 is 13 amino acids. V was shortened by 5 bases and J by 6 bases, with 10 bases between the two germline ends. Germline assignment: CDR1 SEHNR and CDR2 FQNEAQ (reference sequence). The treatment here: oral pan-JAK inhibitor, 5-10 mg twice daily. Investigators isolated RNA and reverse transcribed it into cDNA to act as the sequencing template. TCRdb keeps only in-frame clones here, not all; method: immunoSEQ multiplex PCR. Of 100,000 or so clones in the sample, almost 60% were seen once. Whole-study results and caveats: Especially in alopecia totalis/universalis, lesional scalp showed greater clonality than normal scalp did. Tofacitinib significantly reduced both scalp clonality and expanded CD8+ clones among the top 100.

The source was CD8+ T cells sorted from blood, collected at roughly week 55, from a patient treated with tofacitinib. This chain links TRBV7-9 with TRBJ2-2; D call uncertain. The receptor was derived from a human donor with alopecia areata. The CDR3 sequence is CASSQDTAGELFF. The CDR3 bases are TGTGCCAGCAGCCAAGACACCGCCGGGGAGCTGTTTTTT.